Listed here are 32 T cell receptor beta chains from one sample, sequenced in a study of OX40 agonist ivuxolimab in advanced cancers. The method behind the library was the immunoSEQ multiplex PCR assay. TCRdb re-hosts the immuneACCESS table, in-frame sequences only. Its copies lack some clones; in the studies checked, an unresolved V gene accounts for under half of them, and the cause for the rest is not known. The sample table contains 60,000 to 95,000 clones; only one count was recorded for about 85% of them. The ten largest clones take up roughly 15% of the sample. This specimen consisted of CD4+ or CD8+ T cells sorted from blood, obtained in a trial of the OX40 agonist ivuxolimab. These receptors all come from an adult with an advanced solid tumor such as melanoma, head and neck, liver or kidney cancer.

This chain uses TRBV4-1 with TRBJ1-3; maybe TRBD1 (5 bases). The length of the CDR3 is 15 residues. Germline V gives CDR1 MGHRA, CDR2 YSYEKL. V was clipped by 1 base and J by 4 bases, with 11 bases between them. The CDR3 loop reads CASSQGGNHGNTIYF. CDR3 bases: TGCGCCAGCAGCCAAGGGGGGAATCACGGAAACACCATATATTTT.

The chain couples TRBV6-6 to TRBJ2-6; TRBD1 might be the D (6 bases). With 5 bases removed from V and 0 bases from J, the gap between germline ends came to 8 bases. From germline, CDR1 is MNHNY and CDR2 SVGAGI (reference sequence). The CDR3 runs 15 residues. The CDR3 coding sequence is TGTGCCAGCAGTAAGGACAGCTCTGGGGCCAACGTCCTGACTTTC. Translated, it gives CASSKDSSGANVLTF.

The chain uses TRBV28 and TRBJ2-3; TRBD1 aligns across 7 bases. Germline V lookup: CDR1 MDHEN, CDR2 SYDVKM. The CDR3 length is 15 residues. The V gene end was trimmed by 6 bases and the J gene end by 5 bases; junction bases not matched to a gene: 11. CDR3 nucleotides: TGTGCCAGCAGCTTAGGGGGCGTTGGCCGAGATACGCAGTATTTT. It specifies CASSLGGVGRDTQYF. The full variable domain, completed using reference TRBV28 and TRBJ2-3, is DVKVTQSSRYLVKRTGEKVFLECVQDMDHENMFWYRQDPGLGLRLIYFSYDVKMKEKGDIPEGYSVSREKKERFSLILESASTNQTSMYLCASSLGGVGRDTQYFGPGTRLTVL.

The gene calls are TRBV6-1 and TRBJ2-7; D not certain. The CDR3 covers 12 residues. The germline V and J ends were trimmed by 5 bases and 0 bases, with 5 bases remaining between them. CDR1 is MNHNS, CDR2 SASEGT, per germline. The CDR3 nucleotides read TGTGCCAGCAGTAGAAACTCCTACGAGCAGTACTTC. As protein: CASSRNSYEQYF.

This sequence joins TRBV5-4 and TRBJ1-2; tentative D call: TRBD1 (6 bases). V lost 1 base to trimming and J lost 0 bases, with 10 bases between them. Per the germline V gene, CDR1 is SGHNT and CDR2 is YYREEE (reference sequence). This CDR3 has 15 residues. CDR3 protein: CASSLTGPANYGYTF. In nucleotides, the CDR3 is TGTGCCAGCAGCTTGACAGGGCCAGCTAACTATGGCTACACCTTC. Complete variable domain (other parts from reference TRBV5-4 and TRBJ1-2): ETGVTQSPTHLIKTRGQQVTLRCSSQSGHNTVSWYQQALGQGPQFIFQYYREEENGRGNFPPRFSGLQFPNYSSELNVNALELDDSALYLCASSLTGPANYGYTFGSGTRLTVV.

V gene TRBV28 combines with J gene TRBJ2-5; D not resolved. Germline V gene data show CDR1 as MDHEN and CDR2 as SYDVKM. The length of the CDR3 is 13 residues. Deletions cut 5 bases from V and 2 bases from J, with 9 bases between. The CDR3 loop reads CASSQWPQETQYF. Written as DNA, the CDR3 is TGTGCCAGCAGTCAGTGGCCTCAAGAGACCCAGTACTTC.

The CDR3 bases are TGTGCCAGCAGTCTGACTAGCGGGACCGAGCAGTACTTC. Translation gives CASSLTSGTEQYF. The genes are TRBV7-9 and TRBJ2-7; 11 bases match TRBD2. Germline assignment: CDR1 SEHNR and CDR2 FQNEAQ (reference sequence). V shed 6 bases and J 6 bases; nucleotides not matched to a gene: 4. The CDR3 length is 13 residues.

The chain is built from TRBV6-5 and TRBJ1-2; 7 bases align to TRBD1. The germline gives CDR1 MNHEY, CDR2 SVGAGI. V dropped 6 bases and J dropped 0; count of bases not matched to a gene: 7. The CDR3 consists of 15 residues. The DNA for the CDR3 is TGTGCCAGCAGCCCCAGGGGGACGGCTAACTATGGCTACACCTTC. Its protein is CASSPRGTANYGYTF.

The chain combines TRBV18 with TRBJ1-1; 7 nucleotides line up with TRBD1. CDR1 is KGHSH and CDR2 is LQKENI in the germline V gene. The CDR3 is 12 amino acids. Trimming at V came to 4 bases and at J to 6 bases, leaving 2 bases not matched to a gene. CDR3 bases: TGTGCCAGCTCACAGGGGGCCGCTGAAGCTTTCTTT. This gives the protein CASSQGAAEAFF.

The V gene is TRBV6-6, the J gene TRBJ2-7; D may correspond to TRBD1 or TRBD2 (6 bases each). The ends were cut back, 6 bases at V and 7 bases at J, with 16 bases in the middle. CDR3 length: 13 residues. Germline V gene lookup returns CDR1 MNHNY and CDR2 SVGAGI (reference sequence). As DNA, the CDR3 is TGTGCCAGCAGCCCCCCCCGGGGGCAGGAGCAGTACTTC. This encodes CASSPPRGQEQYF.

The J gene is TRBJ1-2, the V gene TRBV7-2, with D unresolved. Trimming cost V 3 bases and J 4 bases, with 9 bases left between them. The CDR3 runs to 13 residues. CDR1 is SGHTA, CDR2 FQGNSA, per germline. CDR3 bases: TGTGCCAGCAGCTTGTCGGAACTCTATGGCTACACCTTC. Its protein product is CASSLSELYGYTF. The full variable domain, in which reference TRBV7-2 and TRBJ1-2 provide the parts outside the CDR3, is GAGVSQSPSNKVTEKGKDVELRCDPISGHTALYWYRQSLGQGLEFLIYFQGNSAPDKSGLPSDRFSAERTGGSVSTLTIQRTQQEDSAVYLCASSLSELYGYTFGSGTRLTVV.

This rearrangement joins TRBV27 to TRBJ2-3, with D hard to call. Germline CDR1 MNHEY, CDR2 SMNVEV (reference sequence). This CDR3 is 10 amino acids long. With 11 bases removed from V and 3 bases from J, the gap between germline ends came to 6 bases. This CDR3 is CAPATDTQYF. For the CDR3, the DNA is TGTGCCCCCGCGACAGATACGCAGTATTTT.

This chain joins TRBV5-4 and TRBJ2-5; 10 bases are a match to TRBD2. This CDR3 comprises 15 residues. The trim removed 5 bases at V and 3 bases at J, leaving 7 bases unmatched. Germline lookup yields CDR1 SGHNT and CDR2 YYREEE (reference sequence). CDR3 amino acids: CASSSAGTSEETQYF. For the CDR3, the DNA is TGTGCCAGCAGTTCAGCCGGGACTAGCGAAGAGACCCAGTACTTC.

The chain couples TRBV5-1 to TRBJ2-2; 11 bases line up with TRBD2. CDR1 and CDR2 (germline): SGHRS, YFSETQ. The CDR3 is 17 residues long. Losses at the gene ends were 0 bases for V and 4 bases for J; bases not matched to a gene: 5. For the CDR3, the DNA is TGCGCCAGCAGCTTGGGGCTAGCGGGAGGTTCCACCGGGGAGCTGTTTTTT. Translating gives CASSLGLAGGSTGELFF.

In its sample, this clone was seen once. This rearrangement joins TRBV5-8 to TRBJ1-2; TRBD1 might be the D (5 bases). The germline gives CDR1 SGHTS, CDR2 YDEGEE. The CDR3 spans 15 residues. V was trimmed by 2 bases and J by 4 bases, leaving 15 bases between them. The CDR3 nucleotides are TGTGCCAGCAGCTTTTTACTGGGGGGTCCCTATGGCTACACCTTC. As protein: CASSFLLGGPYGYTF.

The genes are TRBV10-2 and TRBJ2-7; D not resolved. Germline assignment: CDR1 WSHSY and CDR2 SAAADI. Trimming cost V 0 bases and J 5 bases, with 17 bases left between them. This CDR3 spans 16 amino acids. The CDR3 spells CASSESISFPWDEQYF. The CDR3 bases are TGCGCCAGCAGTGAGTCGATCTCGTTCCCCTGGGACGAGCAGTACTTC.

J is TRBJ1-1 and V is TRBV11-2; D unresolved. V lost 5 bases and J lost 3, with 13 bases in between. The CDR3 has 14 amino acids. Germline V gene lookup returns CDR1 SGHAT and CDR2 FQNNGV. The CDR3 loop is CASSPLQNYTEAFF. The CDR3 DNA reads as TGTGCCAGCAGCCCACTTCAAAACTACACTGAAGCTTTCTTT.

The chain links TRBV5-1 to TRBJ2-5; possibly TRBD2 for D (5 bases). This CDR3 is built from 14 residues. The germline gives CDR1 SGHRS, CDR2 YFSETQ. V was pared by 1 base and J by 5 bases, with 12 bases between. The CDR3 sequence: CASSLSPSSETQYF. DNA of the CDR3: TGCGCCAGCAGCTTGAGTCCTAGCTCGGAGACCCAGTACTTC. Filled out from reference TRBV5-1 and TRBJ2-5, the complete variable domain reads KAGVTQTPRYLIKTRGQQVTLSCSPISGHRSVSWYQQTPGQGLQFLFEYFSETQRNKGNFPGRFSGRQFSNSRSEMNVSTLELGDSALYLCASSLSPSSETQYFGPGTRLLVL.

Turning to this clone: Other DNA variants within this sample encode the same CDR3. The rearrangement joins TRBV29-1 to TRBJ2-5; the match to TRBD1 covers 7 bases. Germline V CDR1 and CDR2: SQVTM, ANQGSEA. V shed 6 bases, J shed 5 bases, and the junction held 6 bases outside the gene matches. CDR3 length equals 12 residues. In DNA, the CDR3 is TGCAGCGTAGACAGGGTTAGGGAGACCCAGTACTTC. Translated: CSVDRVRETQYF.

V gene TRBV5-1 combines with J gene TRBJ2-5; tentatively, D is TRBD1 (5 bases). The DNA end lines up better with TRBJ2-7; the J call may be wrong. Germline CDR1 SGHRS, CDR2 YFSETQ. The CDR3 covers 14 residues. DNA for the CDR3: TGCGCCAGCAGCACTTCCTCAGGGATAGGCGAGCAGTACTTC. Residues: CASSTSSGIGEQYF.

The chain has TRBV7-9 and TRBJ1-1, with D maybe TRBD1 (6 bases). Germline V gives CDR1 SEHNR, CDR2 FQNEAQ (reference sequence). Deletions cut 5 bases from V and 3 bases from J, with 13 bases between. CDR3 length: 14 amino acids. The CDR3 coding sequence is TGTGCCAGCAGCCCAATAGGACAGTACACTGAAGCTTTCTTT. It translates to CASSPIGQYTEAFF.

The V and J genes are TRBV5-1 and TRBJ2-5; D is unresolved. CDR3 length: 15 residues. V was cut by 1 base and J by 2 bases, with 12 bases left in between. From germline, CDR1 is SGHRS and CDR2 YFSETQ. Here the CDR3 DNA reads TGCGCCAGCAGCTTGTTTGAGGCCCCGCAAGAGACCCAGTACTTC. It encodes CASSLFEAPQETQYF. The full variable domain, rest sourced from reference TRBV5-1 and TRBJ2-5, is KAGVTQTPRYLIKTRGQQVTLSCSPISGHRSVSWYQQTPGQGLQFLFEYFSETQRNKGNFPGRFSGRQFSNSRSEMNVSTLELGDSALYLCASSLFEAPQETQYFGPGTRLLVL.

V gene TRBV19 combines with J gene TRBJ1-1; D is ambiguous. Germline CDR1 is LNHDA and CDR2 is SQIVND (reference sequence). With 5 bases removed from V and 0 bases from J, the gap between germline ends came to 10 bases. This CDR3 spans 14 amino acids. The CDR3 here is CASSGNVVNTEAFF. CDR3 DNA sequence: TGTGCCAGTAGTGGGAATGTCGTGAACACTGAAGCTTTCTTT.

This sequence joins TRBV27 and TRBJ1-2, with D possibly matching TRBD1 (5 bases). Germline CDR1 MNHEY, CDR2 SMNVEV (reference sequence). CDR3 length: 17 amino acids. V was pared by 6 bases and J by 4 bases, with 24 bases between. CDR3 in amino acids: CASRRVPSAGVGYGYTF. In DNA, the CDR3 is TGTGCCAGCAGGAGGGTACCCTCGGCGGGGGTTGGCTATGGCTACACCTTC.

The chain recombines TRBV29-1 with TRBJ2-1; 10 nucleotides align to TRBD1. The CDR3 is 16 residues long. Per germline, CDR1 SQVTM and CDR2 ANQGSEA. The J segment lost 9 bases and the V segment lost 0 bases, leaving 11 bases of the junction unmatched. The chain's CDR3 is CSVEDPGQGIAGEQFF. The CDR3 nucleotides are TGCAGCGTTGAAGACCCGGGACAGGGGATCGCCGGTGAGCAGTTCTTC.

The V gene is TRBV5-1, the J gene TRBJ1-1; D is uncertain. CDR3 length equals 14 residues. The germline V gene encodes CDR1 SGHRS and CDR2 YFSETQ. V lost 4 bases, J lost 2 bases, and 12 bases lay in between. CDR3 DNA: TGCGCCAGCAGCCCCTTGGAGGGAAACACTGAAGCTTTCTTT. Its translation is CASSPLEGNTEAFF.

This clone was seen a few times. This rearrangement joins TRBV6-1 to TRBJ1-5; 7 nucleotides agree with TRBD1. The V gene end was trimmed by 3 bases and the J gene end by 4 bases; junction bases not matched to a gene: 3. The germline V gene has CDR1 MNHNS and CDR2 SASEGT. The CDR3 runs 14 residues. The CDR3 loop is CASSESGGNQPQHF. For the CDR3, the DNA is TGTGCCAGCAGTGAGTCAGGGGGAAATCAGCCCCAGCATTTT.

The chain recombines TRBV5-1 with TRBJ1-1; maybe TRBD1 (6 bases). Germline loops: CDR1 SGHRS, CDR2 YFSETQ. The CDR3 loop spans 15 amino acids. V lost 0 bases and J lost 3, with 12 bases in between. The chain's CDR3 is CASSLGVRGDTEAFF. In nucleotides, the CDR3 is TGCGCCAGCAGCTTGGGGGTCAGGGGAGACACTGAAGCTTTCTTT.

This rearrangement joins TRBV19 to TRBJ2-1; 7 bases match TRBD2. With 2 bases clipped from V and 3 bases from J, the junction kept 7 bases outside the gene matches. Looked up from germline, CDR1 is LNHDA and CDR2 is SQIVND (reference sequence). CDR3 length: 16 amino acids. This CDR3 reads CASSIRGGIDYNEQFF. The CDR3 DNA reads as TGTGCCAGTAGTATACGGGGAGGGATAGACTACAATGAGCAGTTCTTC.

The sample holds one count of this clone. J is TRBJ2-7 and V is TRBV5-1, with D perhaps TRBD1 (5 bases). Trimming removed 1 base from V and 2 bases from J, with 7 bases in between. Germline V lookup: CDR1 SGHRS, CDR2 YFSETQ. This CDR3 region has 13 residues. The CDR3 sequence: CASSLLGAYEQYF. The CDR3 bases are TGCGCCAGCAGCTTGTTAGGGGCCTACGAGCAGTACTTC.

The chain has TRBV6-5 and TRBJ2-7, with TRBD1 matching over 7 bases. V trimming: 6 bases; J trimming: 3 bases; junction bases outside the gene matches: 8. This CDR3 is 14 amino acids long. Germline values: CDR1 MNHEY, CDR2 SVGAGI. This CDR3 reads CASRDTGQHYEQYF. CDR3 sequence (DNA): TGTGCCAGCAGGGACACGGGACAGCACTACGAGCAGTACTTC.

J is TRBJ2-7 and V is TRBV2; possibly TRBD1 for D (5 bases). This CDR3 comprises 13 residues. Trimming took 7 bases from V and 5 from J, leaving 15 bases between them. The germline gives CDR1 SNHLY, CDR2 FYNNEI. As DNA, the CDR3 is TGTGCCAGCACTCCGGTCAGGGTGAACGAGCAGTACTTC. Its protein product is CASTPVRVNEQYF.